What follows describes a single TCR beta chain. Its antigen remains unknown. The sample originates from a study of OX40 agonist ivuxolimab in advanced cancers. Profiled with immunoSEQ multiplex PCR; TCRdb holds only in-frame clones, not every one. The sample contains approximately 70,000 clones, more than 90% of which appear only once. Whole-study findings and limits: CD8+ T cells were the subset that, on average, had more expanded clones than CD4+.

CDR1 is SEHNR and CDR2 is FQNEAQ in the germline V gene (reference sequence). Trimming stripped 5 bases from V and 4 bases from J, with 11 bases between. This CDR3 region has 13 residues. The chain uses TRBV7-9 and TRBJ1-1; D ambiguous. The sequencing here drew on CD4+ or CD8+ T cells sorted from blood, taken in a trial of the OX40 agonist ivuxolimab. The source of this sequence is an adult with an advanced solid tumor such as melanoma, head and neck, liver or kidney cancer. This chain's CDR3 is CASSTGRSTEAFF. The CDR3 DNA is TGTGCCAGCAGCACCGGACGATCCACTGAAGCTTTCTTT. Supplemented by reference TRBV7-9 and TRBJ1-1, the full variable domain reads DTGVSQNPRHKITKRGQNVTFRCDPISEHNRLYWYRQTLGQGPEFLTYFQNEAQLEKSRLLSDRFSAERPKGSFSTLEIQRTEQGDSAMYLCASSTGRSTEAFFGQGTRLTVV.